Described below is a single T cell receptor beta chain sequence and its context. The CDR3 spans 14 residues. The V gene end was trimmed by 6 bases and the J gene end by 4 bases; junction bases not matched to a gene: 7. The germline V gene has CDR1 MRHNA and CDR2 SNTAGT. Original analysis: Amplifying reference gene primers gave estimates of nucleated cell counts. The protocol was immunoSEQ multiplex PCR, while the TCRdb copy is restricted to in-frame clones and leaves out a portion. V, J and clone size are taken as reported in that table, and D and trimming were inferred from the DNA itself. The sample lists 150,000 to 200,000 clones, 86% seen once, with less than 3% in the top ten. This specimen belongs to a study of blood T cell repertoires in COVID-19. Overall study context: Whether acute or convalescent, the COVID-19 samples came from the United States, Italy and Spain.

The source of this sequence is a woman aged 30 to 39 with active or convalescent COVID-19. Sequencing was done on a sample of peripheral blood. The chain couples TRBV6-4 to TRBJ1-2; 8 bases align to TRBD1. In DNA form, the CDR3 reads TGTGCCAGCAGCGACAGGGGAGGAGGCTATGGCTACACCTTC. Translating it yields CASSDRGGGYGYTF.